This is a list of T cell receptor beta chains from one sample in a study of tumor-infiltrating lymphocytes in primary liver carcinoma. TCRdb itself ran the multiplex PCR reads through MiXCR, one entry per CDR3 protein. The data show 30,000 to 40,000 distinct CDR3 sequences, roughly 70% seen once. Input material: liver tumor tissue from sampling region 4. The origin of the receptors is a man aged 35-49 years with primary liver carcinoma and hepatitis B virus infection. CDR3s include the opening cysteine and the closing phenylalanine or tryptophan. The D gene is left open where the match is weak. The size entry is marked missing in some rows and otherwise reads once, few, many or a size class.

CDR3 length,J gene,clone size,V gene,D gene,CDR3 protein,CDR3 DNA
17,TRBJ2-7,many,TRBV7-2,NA,CASSTPLGVPTSYEQYF,TGTGCCAGCAGCACCCCCCTCGGAGTCCCAACCTCCTACGAGCAGTACTTC
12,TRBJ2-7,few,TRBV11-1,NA,CASNPDSYEQYF,TGTGCCAGCAACCCCGACAGCTACGAGCAATACTTC
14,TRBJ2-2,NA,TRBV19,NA,CASSHRQDTGELFF,TGTGCCAGTAGTCACAGACAGGACACCGGGGAGCTGTTTTTT
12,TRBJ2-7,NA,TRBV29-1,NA,CSAGWGCHGQYF,TGCAGCGCGGGTTGGGGTTGTCACGGGCAGTACTTC
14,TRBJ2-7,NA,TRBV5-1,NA,CDSSLDPSSYEQYF,TGCGACAGCAGCCTGGATCCAAGCTCCTACGAGCAGTACTTC
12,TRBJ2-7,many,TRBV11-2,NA,CASSPGGYEQYF,TGTGCCAGCAGTCCCGGGGGCTACGAGCAGTACTTC
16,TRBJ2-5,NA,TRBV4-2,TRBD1,CVNSQDGAGGQETQYF,TGTGTCAACAGCCAAGACGGGGCAGGGGGCCAAGAGACCCAGTACTTC
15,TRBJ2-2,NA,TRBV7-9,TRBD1,CASSPGQVNDGELFF,TGTGCCAGCAGCCCCGGACAGGTGAACGACGGGGAGCTGTTTTTT
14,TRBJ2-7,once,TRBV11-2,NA,CSSSLVGESYEQYF,TGTTCCAGCAGCTTAGTAGGGGAATCCTACGAGCAGTACTTC
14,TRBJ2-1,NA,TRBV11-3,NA,CASSLGVSNYEQLF,TGTGCCAGCAGCTTAGGGGTTAGCAACTATGAGCAGTTGTTC
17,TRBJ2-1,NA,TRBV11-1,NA,CVSNSPPGGMAFSEQFF,TGTGTCAGCAACTCCCCTCCTGGCGGGATGGCCTTTAGTGAGCAGTTCTTC
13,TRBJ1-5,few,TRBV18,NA,CASSPGRRQPQHF,TGTGCCAGCTCACCGGGGCGAAGACAGCCCCAGCATTTT
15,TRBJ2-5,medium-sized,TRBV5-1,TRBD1,CASSQTGGEQETQYF,TGCGCCAGCAGCCAGACAGGGGGAGAACAAGAGACCCAGTACTTC
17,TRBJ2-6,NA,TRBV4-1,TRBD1,CASGQERQGSGANILTF,TGCGCCAGCGGCCAAGAGAGACAGGGGTCTGGGGCAAACATCCTGACTTTC
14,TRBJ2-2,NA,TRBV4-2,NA,CARSQVGDTAELFF,TGTGCCAGGAGCCAAGTGGGGGACACCGCGGAGCTGTTTTTT
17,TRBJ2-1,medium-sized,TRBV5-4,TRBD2,CASSLGSGSGGYNEQFF,TGTGCCAGCAGCTTGGGAAGCGGGTCGGGGGGCTACAATGAGCAGTTCTTC
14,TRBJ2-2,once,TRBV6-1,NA,CASNPRETVEELLF,TGTGCCAGCAACCCCCGAGAGACAGTAGAGGAGCTGTTGTTT
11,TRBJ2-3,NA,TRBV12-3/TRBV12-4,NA,CTGSWGDTQYF,TGTACTGGCAGTTGGGGGGATACGCAGTATTTT
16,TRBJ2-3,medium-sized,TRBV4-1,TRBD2,CASSQDPGSGSNTQYF,TGCGCCAGCAGCCAAGATCCGGGTAGCGGGAGTAATACGCAGTATTTT
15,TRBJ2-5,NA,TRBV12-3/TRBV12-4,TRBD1,CASSRDSTFQETLYF,TGTGCTAGCAGTCGGGACAGCACCTTCCAAGAGACCCTGTACTTC
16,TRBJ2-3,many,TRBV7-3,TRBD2,CASSSGTSRDTDTQYF,TGTGCCAGCAGCTCCGGGACTAGCAGGGATACAGATACGCAGTATTTT
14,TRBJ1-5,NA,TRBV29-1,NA,CSVTVGQTSQPQHF,TGCAGCGTCACCGTAGGACAAACCAGTCAGCCCCAGCATTTC
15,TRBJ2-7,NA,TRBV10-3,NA,CAIRAAETGAKEQYF,TGCGCCATCAGAGCAGCCGAGACAGGTGCTAAAGAGCAGTACTTC
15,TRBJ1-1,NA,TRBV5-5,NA,CASSHEGVRYSEAFF,TGTGCCAGCAGCCATGAGGGTGTACGGTACAGTGAAGCTTTCTTT
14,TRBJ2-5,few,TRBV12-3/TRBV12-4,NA,CASSSNRERETQYF,TGTGCCAGCAGTTCCAACAGGGAACGAGAGACCCAATACTTC
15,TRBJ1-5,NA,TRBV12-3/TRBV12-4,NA,CASSFGESCNQPQHF,TGTGCCAGCAGTTTCGGGGAGTCGTGCAATCAGCCCCAGCATTTT
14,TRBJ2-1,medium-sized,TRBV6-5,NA,CASTRTRNHNEQFF,TGTGCCAGCACCCGAACTAGAAACCACAATGAGCAGTTCTTC
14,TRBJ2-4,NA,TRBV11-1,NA,CASIPSLAKNIHYF,TGTGCCAGCATCCCCTCCCTAGCCAAAAACATTCATTACTTC
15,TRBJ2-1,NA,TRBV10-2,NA,CASSGYGGPYNVQFF,TGCGCCAGCAGTGGATACGGGGGGCCCTACAATGTGCAGTTCTTC
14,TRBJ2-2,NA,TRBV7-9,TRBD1,CASTSTGVNGELFF,TGTGCCAGCACCTCGACAGGGGTTAACGGGGAGCTGTTTTTT
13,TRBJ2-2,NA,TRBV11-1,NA,CASSFWDTWGLFF,TGTGCCAGCAGCTTTTGGGACACCTGGGGGCTGTTCTTT
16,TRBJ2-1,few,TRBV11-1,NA,CASSLVGRGGDNDQFF,TGTGCCAGCAGCTTGGTCGGCAGGGGAGGGGATAATGACCAGTTCTTC
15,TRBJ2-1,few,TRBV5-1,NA,CASSLFGEPYNEQFF,TGCGCTAGCAGCTTGTTTGGGGAGCCCTACAATGAGCAGTTCTTC
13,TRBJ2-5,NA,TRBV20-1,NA,CSVRMDIGETQYF,TGCAGTGTTAGGATGGACATCGGGGAGACCCAGTACTTC
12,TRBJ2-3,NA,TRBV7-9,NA,CGSNVFTDTQYF,TGTGGCAGCAACGTGTTCACAGATACGCAGTATTTT
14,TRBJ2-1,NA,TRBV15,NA,CGTSRGQGGREQFF,TGTGGCACCAGCAGAGGCCAGGGGGGACGGGAGCAGTTCTTC
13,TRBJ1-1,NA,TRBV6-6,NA,CASSKGGTTEAFF,TGTGCCAGTAGTAAAGGGGGGACTACTGAAGCTTTCTTT
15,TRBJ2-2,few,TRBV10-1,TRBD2,CASGGTSGSGGELFF,TGCGCCAGCGGTGGAACTAGCGGGAGCGGCGGGGAGCTGTTTTTT
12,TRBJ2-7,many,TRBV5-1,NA,CASSSYSYEQYF,TGCGCCAGCAGCTCCTACTCCTACGAGCAGTACTTC
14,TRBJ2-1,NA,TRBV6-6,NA,CVSSYGTAGNEQFF,TGTGTCAGCAGTTACGGGACGGCAGGCAATGAGCAGTTCTTC
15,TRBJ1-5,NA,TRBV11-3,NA,CAISLDLGMAQHQHF,TGTGCCATCAGCTTAGATCTGGGGATGGCTCAGCACCAGCATTTT
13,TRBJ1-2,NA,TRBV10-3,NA,CAISIEGVLGYTF,TGTGCCATCAGCATTGAGGGGGTTCTGGGCTACACCTTC
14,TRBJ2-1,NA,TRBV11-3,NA,CARSLDVTNNEQFF,TGTGCCAGAAGCTTAGACGTCACGAACAATGAGCAGTTCTTC
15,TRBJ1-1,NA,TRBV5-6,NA,CASSFPALIPTEAIF,TGTGCCAGCAGTTTTCCGGCCCTTATTCCCACTGAAGCTATCTTT
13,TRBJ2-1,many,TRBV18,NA,CASSLSRGNEQFF,TGTGCCAGCTCGCTCAGCAGGGGTAATGAGCAGTTCTTC
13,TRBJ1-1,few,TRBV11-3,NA,CVSSLAVNTEAFF,TGTGTCAGCAGCTTGGCAGTTAATACTGAAGCTTTCTTT
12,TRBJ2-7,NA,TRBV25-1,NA,CVSSPQGYEQYF,TGTGTCAGCAGTCCCCAGGGTTACGAGCAGTACTTC
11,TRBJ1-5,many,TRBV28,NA,CAGSRNQPQHF,TGTGCCGGCAGCAGAAATCAGCCCCAGCATTTT
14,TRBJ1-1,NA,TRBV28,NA,CAAKGTGLGTEAFF,TGTGCCGCGAAAGGAACAGGGCTTGGCACTGAAGCTTTCTTT